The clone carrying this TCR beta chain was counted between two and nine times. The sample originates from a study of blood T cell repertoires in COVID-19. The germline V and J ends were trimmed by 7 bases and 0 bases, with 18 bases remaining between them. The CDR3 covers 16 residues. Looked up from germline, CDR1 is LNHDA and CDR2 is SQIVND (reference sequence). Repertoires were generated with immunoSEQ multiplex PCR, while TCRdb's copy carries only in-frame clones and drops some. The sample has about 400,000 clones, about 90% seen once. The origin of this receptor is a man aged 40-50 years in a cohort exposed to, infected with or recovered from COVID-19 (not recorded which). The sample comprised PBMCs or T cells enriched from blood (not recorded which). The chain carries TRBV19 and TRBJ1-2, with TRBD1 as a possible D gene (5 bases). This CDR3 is CASTDGGLNANYGYTF. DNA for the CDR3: TGTGCCAGTACAGACGGGGGGTTGAACGCTAACTATGGCTACACCTTC. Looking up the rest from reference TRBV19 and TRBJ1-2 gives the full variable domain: DGGITQSPKYLFRKEGQNVTLSCEQNLNHDAMYWYRQDPGQGLRLIYYSQIVNDFQKGDIAEGYSVSREKKESFPLTVTSAQKNPTAFYLCASTDGGLNANYGYTFGSGTRLTVV.